This T cell receptor (beta chain) was documented in a study of OX40 agonist ivuxolimab in advanced cancers. Study summary: Patients received the agonistic anti-OX40 (CD134) antibody ivuxolimab. Overall study findings and caveats: Expansion of clones was among the lowest in partial responders at 0.1-3.0 mg/kg. Low normalized clonal expansion also occurred in some nonresponding patients.

Generated by immunoSEQ multiplex PCR, the TCRdb table keeps only in-frame clones and is missing some. Of more than 50,000 clones listed, more than 75% were seen once; the top ten hold roughly 1.2%. Germline lookup yields CDR1 SGHRS and CDR2 YFSETQ. The germline V and J ends were trimmed by 6 bases and 6 bases, with 16 bases remaining between them. This CDR3 has 13 amino acids. Regarding this clone: Its cognate antigen is unknown.

The sample consisted of CD4+ or CD8+ T cells sorted from blood, taken in a trial of the OX40 agonist ivuxolimab. This TCR was recovered from an adult with an advanced solid tumor such as melanoma, head and neck, liver or kidney cancer. The chain employs TRBV5-1 and TRBJ2-7; D remains ambiguous. Written as DNA, the CDR3 is TGCGCCAGCACTAACGAACCCCCTGGCGAGCAGTACTTC. Its translation is CASTNEPPGEQYF. Drawing the rest from reference TRBV5-1 and TRBJ2-7, the complete variable domain is KAGVTQTPRYLIKTRGQQVTLSCSPISGHRSVSWYQQTPGQGLQFLFEYFSETQRNKGNFPGRFSGRQFSNSRSEMNVSTLELGDSALYLCASTNEPPGEQYFGPGTRLTVT.